Here is one TCR beta chain with its context. The CDR3 is 16 residues long. In germline, CDR1 is SGHNT, CDR2 YYREEE (reference sequence). V dropped 0 bases and J dropped 2; count of bases not matched to a gene: 7. Using immunoSEQ multiplex PCR, the repertoire was profiled, and TCRdb retains in-frame clones only, with some absent. The table has about 63,000 clones, approximately 80% seen once. This specimen comes from a study of PD-L1 blockade in urothelial cancer. Study as a whole: Across blood samples, T cells had a median count of 141,255.

Regarding time point: pretreatment peripheral blood. The rearrangement uses TRBV5-4 and TRBJ2-5; 7 bases agree with TRBD1. The sample in question was PBMCs, obtained around atezolizumab (anti-PD-L1) treatment. The TCR was taken from a man between 70 and 80 years old with urothelial cancer. The CDR3 sequence: CASSLVGGLDQETQYF. The CDR3 DNA reads TGTGCCAGCAGCTTGGTAGGGGGCCTCGATCAAGAGACCCAGTACTTC.